This T cell receptor (beta chain) came from a study of shared clonotypes between healthy human individuals. The ends were cut back, 1 base at V and 4 bases at J, with 12 bases in the middle. Germline CDR1 SGHNT, CDR2 YYREEE (reference sequence). This CDR3 has 14 residues. Assay used: immunoSEQ multiplex PCR; TCRdb lists only in-frame clones, some missing. The data show approximately 600,000 clones, 90% to 95% seen once. Terminally differentiated effector memory CD45RA+ cells were left out of the naive CD8 fraction, which was CD45RO-negative and positively selected for CCR7. Findings of the study overall: Only blood underwent sampling, and tissue repertoires likely differ. Relative to memory subsets, naive subsets generally showed larger estimated richness. Even with large depth, rarefaction showed that sorted-subset sequencing was incomplete.

On this clone itself: What it binds is not known.

The V and J genes are TRBV5-4 and TRBJ2-7; D uncertain. This clonotype originated in a woman aged 25 to 45 in good health. Sequencing used naive CD8+ T cells sorted from blood. CDR3 amino acids: CASSLLEAGYEQYF. The CDR3 DNA reads TGTGCCAGCAGCTTGTTAGAGGCCGGGTACGAGCAGTACTTC.